One sample yielded the 5 T cell receptor beta chains listed below, sequenced in a study of cytomegalovirus exposure and HLA in healthy donors. The PCR made use of 60 Vbeta and 13 Jbeta primers. Here immunoSEQ multiplex PCR was the method, and the copy in TCRdb shows in-frame clones only, minus some. There are 95,000 to 150,000 clones in the sample; 65% to 80% occur only once, and less than 3% lies in the top ten. The sample consisted of PBMCs. These receptors came from a woman aged 40 to 50 in good health and CMV-seropositive.

To note about this clone: Other DNA sequences in the sample encode the same CDR3. The V and J genes are TRBV4-3 and TRBJ2-7; TRBD1 matches at 8 bases. Germline-derived CDR1 and CDR2 are LGHNA and YSLEER. The V gene end was trimmed by 0 bases and the J gene end by 3 bases; junction bases not matched to a gene: 7. The CDR3 runs 16 residues. The CDR3 is CASSQDRIGQGYEQYF. The CDR3 DNA follows: TGCGCCAGCAGCCAAGATAGGATAGGACAGGGCTACGAGCAGTACTTC.

The chain has TRBV21-1 and TRBJ2-5; TRBD1, as called in the table, went unchecked against the DNA. TRBV21-1 is reported as a pseudogene. There are 15 residues in the CDR3. CDR3 bases: TGTGCCAGCAGCAAAGTGACCGGGACACAAGAGACCCAGTACTTC. Protein sequence: CASSKVTGTQETQYF.

This clone appeared a single time. The V and J genes are TRBV29-1 and TRBJ2-1; 13 bases are shared with TRBD2. CDR3 size: 15 residues. V lost 4 bases and J lost 7; bases outside the gene matches: 7. CDR1 is SQVTM, CDR2 ANQGSEA, per germline. CDR3 nucleotides: TGCAGCGTTGTTAGGAGACTAGCGGGAGGTAATGAGCAGTTCTTC. It codes for CSVVRRLAGGNEQFF.

The genes are TRBV18 and TRBJ2-1; D ambiguous. This CDR3 contains 16 residues. Germline V gene lookup returns CDR1 KGHSH and CDR2 LQKENI. Trimming shortened V by 3 bases and J by 0 bases, and 12 bases separated the two germline ends. The CDR3 sequence: CASSPVLSSSYNEQFF. The CDR3 coding sequence is TGTGCCAGCTCACCGGTTTTATCGAGCTCCTACAATGAGCAGTTCTTC.

The J gene is TRBJ2-1, the V gene TRBV9; D uncertain. Germline loops: CDR1 SGDLS, CDR2 YYNGEE. CDR3 size: 13 residues. V was shortened by 2 bases and J by 4 bases, with 7 bases between the two germline ends. CDR3 residues: CASSVKEYNEQFF. In DNA form, the CDR3 reads TGTGCCAGCAGCGTTAAGGAGTACAATGAGCAGTTCTTC. Complete variable domain (other parts from reference TRBV9 and TRBJ2-1): DSGVTQTPKHLITATGQRVTLRCSPRSGDLSVYWYQQSLDQGLQFLIQYYNGEERAKGNILERFSAQQFPDLHSELNLSSLELGDSALYFCASSVKEYNEQFFGPGTRLTVL.